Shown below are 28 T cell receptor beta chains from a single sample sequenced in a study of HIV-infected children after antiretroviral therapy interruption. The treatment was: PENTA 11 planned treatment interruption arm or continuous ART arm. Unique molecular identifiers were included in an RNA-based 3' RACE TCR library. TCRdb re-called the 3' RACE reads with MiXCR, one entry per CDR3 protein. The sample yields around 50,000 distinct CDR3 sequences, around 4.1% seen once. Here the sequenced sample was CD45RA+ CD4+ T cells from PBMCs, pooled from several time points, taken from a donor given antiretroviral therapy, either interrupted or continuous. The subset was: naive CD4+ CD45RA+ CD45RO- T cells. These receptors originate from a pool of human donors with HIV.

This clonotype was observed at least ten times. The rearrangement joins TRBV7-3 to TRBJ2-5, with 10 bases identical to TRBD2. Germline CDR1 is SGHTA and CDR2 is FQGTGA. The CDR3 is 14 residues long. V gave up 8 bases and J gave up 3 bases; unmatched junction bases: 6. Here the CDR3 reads CASSLAGGKETQYF. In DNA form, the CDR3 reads TGTGCCAGCTCGTTAGCGGGGGGCAAAGAGACCCAGTACTTC.

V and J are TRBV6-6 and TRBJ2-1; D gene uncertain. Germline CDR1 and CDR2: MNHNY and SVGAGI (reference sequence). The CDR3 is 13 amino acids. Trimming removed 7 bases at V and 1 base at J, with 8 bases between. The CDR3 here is CASMDGSYNEQFF. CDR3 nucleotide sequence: TGTGCCAGCATGGACGGGTCCTACAATGAGCAGTTCTTC.

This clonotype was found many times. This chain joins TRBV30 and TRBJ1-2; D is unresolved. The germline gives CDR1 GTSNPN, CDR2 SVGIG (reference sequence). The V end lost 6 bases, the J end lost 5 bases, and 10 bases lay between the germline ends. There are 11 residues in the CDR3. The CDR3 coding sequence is TGTGCCTGCCACGTAGGGTATGGCTACACCTTC. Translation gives CACHVGYGYTF. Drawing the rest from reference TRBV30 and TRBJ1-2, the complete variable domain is SQTIHQWPATLVQPVGSPLSLECTVEGTSNPNLYWYRQAAGRGLQLLFYSVGIGQISSEVPQNLSASRPQDRQFILSSKKLLLSDSGFYLCACHVGYGYTFGSGTRLTVV.

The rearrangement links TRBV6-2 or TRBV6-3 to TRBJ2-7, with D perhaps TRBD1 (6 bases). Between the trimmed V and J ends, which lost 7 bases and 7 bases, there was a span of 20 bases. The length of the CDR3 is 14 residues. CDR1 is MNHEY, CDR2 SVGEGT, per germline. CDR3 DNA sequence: TGTGCCAGCACCCCCCGCCGGACAGTCGGGGAGCAGTACTTC. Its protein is CASTPRRTVGEQYF.

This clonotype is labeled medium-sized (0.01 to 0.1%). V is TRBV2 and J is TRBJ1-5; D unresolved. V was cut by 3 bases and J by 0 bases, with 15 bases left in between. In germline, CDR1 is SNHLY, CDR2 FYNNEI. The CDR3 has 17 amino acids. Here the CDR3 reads CASSDEHSSYSNQPQHF. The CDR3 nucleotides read TGTGCCAGCAGTGATGAGCACAGCTCATATAGCAATCAGCCCCAGCATTTT. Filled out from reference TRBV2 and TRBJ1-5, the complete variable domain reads EPEVTQTPSHQVTQMGQEVILRCVPISNHLYFYWYRQILGQKVEFLVSFYNNEISEKSEIFDDQFSVERPDGSNFTLKIRSTKLEDSAMYFCASSDEHSSYSNQPQHFGDGTRLSIL.

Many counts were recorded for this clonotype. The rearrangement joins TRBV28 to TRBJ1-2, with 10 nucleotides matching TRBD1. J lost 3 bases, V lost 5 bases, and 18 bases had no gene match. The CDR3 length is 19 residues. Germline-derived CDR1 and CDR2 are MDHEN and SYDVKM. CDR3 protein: CASSALLSGTGDGHYGYTF. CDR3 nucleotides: TGTGCCAGCAGTGCACTTCTATCGGGGACAGGGGATGGGCACTATGGCTACACCTTC.

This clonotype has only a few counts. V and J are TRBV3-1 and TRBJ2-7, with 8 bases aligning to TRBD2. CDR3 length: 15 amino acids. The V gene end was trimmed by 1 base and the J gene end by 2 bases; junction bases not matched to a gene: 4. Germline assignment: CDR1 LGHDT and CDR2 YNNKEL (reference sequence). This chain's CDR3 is CASSQGPGGPYEQYF. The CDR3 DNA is TGTGCCAGCAGCCAAGGTCCGGGGGGGCCCTACGAGCAGTACTTC.

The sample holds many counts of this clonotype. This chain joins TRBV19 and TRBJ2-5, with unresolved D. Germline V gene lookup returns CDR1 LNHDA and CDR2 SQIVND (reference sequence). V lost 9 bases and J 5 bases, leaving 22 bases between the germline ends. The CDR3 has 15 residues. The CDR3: CASPWVYLAWETQYF. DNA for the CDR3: TGTGCCAGCCCATGGGTCTACCTCGCGTGGGAGACCCAGTACTTC.

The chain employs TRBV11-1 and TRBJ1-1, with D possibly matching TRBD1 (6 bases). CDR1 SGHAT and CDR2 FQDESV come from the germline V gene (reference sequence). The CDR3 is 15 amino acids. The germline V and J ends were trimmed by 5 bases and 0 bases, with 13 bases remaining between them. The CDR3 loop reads CASSPSTGLNTEAFF. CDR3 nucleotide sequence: TGTGCCAGCAGCCCTTCGACAGGTCTGAACACTGAAGCTTTCTTT.

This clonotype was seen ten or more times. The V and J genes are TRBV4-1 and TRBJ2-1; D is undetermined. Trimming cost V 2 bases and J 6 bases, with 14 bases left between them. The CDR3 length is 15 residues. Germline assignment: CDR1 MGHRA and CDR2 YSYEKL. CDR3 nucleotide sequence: TGCGCCAGCAGCCAACCCAGGACCTTAGGCAATGAGCAGTTCTTC. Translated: CASSQPRTLGNEQFF.

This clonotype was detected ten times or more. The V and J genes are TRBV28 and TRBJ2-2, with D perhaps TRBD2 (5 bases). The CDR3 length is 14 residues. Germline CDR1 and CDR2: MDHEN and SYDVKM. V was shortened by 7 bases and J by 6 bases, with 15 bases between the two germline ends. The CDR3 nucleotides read TGTGCCAGCATACTAGAGGGTGCCTCCGGGGAGCTGTTTTTT. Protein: CASILEGASGELFF.

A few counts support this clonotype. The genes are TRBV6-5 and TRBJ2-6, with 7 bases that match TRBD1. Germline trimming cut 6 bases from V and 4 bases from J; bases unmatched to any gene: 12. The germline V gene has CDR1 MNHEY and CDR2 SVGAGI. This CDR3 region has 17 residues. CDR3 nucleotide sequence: TGTGCCAGCAGCCCACTTACAGGGGTGGAAGGGGCCAACGTCCTGACTTTC. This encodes CASSPLTGVEGANVLTF.

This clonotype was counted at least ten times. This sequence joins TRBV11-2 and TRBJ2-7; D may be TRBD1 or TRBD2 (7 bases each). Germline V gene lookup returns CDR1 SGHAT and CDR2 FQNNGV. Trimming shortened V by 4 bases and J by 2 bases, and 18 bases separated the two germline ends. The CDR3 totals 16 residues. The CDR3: CASSSFLGGTAYEQYF. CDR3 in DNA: TGTGCCAGCAGCTCGTTCCTGGGGGGGACAGCCTACGAGCAGTACTTC.

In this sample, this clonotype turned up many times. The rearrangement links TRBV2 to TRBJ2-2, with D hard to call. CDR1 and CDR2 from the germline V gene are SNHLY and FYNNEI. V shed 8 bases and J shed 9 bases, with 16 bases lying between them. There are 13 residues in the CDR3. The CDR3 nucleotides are TGTGCCAGCCGTGCTGTTAGGGTCTGGGAGCTGTTTTTT. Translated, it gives CASRAVRVWELFF.

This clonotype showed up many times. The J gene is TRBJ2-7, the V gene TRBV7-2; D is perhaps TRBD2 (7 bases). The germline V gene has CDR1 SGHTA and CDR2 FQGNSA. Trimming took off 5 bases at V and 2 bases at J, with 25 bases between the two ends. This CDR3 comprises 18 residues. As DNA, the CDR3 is TGTGCCAGCAGCGACCGGGGAGGGGGGGCAGGACTAACCTACGAGCAGTACTTC. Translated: CASSDRGGGAGLTYEQYF.

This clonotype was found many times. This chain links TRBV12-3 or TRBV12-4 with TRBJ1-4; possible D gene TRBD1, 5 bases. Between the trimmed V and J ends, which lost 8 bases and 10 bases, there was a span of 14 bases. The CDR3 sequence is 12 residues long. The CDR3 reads CASGLGVGKLFF. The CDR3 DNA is TGTGCCAGCGGGCTGGGGGTTGGAAAACTGTTTTTT.

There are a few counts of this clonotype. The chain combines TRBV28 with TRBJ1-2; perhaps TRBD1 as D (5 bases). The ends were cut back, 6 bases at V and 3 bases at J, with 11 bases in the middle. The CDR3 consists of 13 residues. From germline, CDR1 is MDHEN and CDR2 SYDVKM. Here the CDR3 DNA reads TGTGCCAGCAGACGGACACAGTACTATGGCTACACCTTC. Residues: CASRRTQYYGYTF.

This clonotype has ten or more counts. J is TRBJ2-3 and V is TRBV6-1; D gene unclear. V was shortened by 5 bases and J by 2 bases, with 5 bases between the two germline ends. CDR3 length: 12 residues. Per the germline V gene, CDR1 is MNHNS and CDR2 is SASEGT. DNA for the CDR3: TGTGCCAGCAGTCTCGCCACAGATACGCAGTATTTT. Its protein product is CASSLATDTQYF.

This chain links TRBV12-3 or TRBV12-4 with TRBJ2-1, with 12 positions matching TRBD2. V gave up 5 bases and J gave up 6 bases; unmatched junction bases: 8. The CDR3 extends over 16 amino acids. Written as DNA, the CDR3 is TGTGCCAGCAGTCCTCCGGGACTAGCGGGCCTCAATGAGCAGTTCTTC. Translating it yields CASSPPGLAGLNEQFF.

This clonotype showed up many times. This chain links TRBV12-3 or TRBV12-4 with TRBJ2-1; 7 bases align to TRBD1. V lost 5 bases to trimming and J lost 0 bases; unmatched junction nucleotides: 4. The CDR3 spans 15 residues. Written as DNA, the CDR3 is TGTGCCAGCAGTGTACAGGGGCTCTCCTACAATGAGCAGTTCTTC. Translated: CASSVQGLSYNEQFF.

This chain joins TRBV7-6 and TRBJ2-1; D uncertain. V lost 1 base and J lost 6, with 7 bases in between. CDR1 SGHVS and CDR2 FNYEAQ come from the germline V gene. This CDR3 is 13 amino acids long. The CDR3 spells CASSLGLSNEQFF. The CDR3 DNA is TGTGCCAGCAGCTTAGGGCTTAGCAATGAGCAGTTCTTC.

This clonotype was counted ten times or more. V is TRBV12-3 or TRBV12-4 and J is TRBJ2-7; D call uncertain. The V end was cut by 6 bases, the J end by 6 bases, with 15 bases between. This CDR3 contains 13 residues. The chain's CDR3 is CASSIHQEFEQYF. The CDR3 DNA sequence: TGTGCCAGCAGCATACACCAGGAGTTCGAGCAGTACTTC.

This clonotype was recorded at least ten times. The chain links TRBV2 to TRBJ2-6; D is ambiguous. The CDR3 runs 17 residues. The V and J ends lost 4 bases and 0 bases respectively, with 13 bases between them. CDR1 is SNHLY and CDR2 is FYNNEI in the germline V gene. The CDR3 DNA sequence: TGTGCCAGCAGTGCTGGTCCACCTAGCTCTGGGGCCAACGTCCTGACTTTC. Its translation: CASSAGPPSSGANVLTF.

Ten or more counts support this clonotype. CDR3 region: CASSEISSGELFF. CDR3 DNA: TGTGCCAGCAGTGAGATCAGCTCCGGGGAGCTGTTTTTT. This chain uses TRBV6-1 with TRBJ2-2; D is unclear. The V end lost 3 bases, the J end lost 6 bases, and 8 bases lay between the germline ends. There are 13 residues in the CDR3. Germline-derived CDR1 and CDR2 are MNHNS and SASEGT.

The CDR3 here is CSARAPNQETQYF. CDR3 coding DNA: TGCAGTGCTAGAGCCCCAAACCAAGAGACCCAGTACTTC. This chain joins TRBV20-1 and TRBJ2-5; no reliable D call. V lost 1 base and J lost 0, with 6 bases in between. Germline CDR1 DFQATT, CDR2 SNEGSKA (reference sequence). CDR3 size: 13 residues.

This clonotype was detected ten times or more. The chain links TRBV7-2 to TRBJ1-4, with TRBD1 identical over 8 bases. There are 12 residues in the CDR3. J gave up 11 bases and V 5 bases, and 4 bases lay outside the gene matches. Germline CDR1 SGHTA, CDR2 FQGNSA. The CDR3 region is CASSIQGGKLFF. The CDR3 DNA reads TGTGCCAGCAGCATACAGGGGGGTAAACTGTTTTTT.

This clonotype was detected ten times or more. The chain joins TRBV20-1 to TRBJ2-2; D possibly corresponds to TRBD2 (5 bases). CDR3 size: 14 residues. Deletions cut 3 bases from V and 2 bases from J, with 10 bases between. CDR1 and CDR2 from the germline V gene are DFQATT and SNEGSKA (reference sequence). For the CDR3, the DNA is TGCAGTGCTAGCATTCCGGGAAACACCGGGGAGCTGTTTTTT. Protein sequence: CSASIPGNTGELFF.

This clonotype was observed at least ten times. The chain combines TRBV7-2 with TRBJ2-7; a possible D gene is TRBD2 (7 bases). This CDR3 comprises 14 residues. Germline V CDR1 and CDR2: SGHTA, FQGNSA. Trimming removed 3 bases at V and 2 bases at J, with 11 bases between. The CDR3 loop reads CASSLGGGPYEQYF. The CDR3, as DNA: TGTGCCAGCAGCTTGGGGGGGGGGCCCTACGAGCAGTACTTC. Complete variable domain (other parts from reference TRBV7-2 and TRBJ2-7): GAGVSQSPSNKVTEKGKDVELRCDPISGHTALYWYRQSLGQGLEFLIYFQGNSAPDKSGLPSDRFSAERTGGSVSTLTIQRTQQEDSAVYLCASSLGGGPYEQYFGPGTRLTVT.